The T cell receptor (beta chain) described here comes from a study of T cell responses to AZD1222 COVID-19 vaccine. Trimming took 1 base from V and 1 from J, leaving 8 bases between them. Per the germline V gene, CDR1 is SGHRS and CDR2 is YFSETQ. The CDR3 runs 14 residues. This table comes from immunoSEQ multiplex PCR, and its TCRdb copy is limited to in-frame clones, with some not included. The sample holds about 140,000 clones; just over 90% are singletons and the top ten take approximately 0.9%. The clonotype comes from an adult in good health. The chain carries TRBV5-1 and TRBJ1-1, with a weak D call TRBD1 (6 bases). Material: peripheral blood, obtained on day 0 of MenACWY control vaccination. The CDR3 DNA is TGCGCCAGCAGCTTGTCAGGGGCGAACACTGAAGCTTTCTTT. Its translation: CASSLSGANTEAFF.